A selection of T cell receptor beta chains follows, all from one sample in a study of CD8 T cells in Susac syndrome. MiXCR, run by TCRdb on the immunoSEQ multiplex PCR reads, gives a single entry per CDR3 protein. The table shows under 200,000 distinct CDR3 sequences, with approximately 95% occurring only once. Sequencing input: CD8+ T cells from PBMCs. The receptors come from a human donor with multiple sclerosis. Both conserved end residues are part of each CDR3. D genes are given only for firm matches. The size of a clone is reported for some rows only, either as once, few or many, or as a class for expanded clones.

.,TRBJ1-2,13,TRBV6-5,.,CASTGAEIAGYTF,TGTGCCAGCACTGGGGCAGAGATTGCTGGCTACACCTTC
few,TRBJ2-1,15,TRBV9,.,CASSVDGLFYNEQFF,TGTGCCAGCAGCGTAGACGGACTCTTCTACAATGAGCAGTTCTTC
.,TRBJ2-7,14,TRBV9,.,CASSVAGHSYEQYF,TGTGCCAGCAGCGTAGCCGGGCACTCCTACGAGCAGTACTTC
.,TRBJ2-5,13,TRBV20-1,.,CSAATAEQETQYF,TGCAGTGCTGCTACAGCGGAACAAGAGACCCAGTACTTC
.,TRBJ1-1,14,TRBV3-1,.,CASSQEGFRIEAFF,TGTGCCAGCAGCCAAGAGGGCTTTAGGATAGAAGCTTTCTTT
.,TRBJ2-5,14,TRBV6-6,.,CASSYRRGEETQYF,TGTGCCAGCAGTTACCGCAGGGGTGAAGAGACCCAGTACTTC
.,TRBJ2-3,14,TRBV9,TRBD1,CASSGQGVRDTQYF,TGTGCCAGCAGCGGGCAGGGGGTTCGAGATACGCAGTATTTT
.,TRBJ2-1,16,TRBV7-9,.,CASSFALAITYNEQFF,TGTGCCAGCAGCTTTGCGTTAGCGATCACCTACAATGAGCAGTTCTTC
.,TRBJ1-1,12,TRBV29-1,.,CSAYRLNTEAFF,TGCAGCGCATACCGACTCAACACTGAAGCTTTCTTT
.,TRBJ2-7,16,TRBV6-6,TRBD2,CASSYPRLAGGREQYF,TGTGCCAGCAGTTACCCGAGGCTAGCGGGAGGGAGAGAGCAGTACTTC
.,TRBJ1-6,18,TRBV6-1,.,CASSTGRRGPNNYSPLHF,TGTGCCAGCAGTACCGGTCGTCGGGGGCCGAACAATTATTCACCCCTCCACTTT
.,TRBJ2-2,15,TRBV7-9,.,CASSLSYSPSRELFF,TGTGCCAGCAGCTTATCGTACTCTCCCTCTAGGGAGCTGTTTTTT
.,TRBJ2-3,15,TRBV11-2,TRBD2,CASSLTAGGGDTQYF,TGTGCCAGCAGCTTAACGGCGGGGGGTGGAGATACGCAGTATTTT
once,TRBJ2-7,14,TRBV29-1,.,CSVEVAGPNYEQYF,TGCAGCGTTGAGGTTGCGGGGCCTAACTACGAGCAGTACTTC
.,TRBJ1-6,14,TRBV6-5,.,CASRESSYNSPLHF,TGTGCCAGCAGAGAGAGCTCCTATAATTCACCCCTCCACTTT
.,TRBJ2-7,10,TRBV14,TRBD1,CASSLMTGGF,TGTGCCAGCAGCCTGATGACAGGGGGCTTC
.,TRBJ2-1,14,TRBV3-1,.,CASSQGTTYNEQFF,TGTGCCAGCAGCCAAGGGACCACCTACAATGAGCAGTTCTTC
.,TRBJ2-7,14,TRBV25-1,TRBD2,CASSAPKSAGEQYF,TGTGCCAGCAGTGCTCCAAAGTCAGCGGGGGAGCAGTACTTC
.,TRBJ1-5,17,TRBV5-6,TRBD1,CASSLGSGQGSNQPQHF,TGTGCCAGCAGCTTGGGGTCGGGACAGGGGAGTAATCAGCCCCAGCATTTT
.,TRBJ2-5,17,TRBV11-1,TRBD2,CASSPGTSGGFQETQYF,TGTGCCAGCAGCCCAGGGACTAGCGGGGGGTTCCAAGAGACCCAGTACTTC
.,TRBJ1-1,14,TRBV7-9,TRBD1,CASSPTGMNTEAFF,TGTGCCAGCAGCCCGACAGGGATGAACACTGAAGCTTTCTTT
.,TRBJ2-3,14,TRBV20-1,.,CSGRDPSSTDTQYF,TGCAGTGGTCGGGACCCGAGCAGCACAGATACGCAGTATTTT